The rows below give T cell receptor beta chains drawn from one sample of a study of blood T cell repertoires in COVID-19. Profiling relied on immunoSEQ multiplex PCR, and the TCRdb table lists in-frame clones only, not all of them. Of about 140,000 clones listed, roughly 86% are singletons. The specimen sequenced was peripheral blood. All receptors derive from a woman aged 55-69 years with acute or convalescent COVID-19. The CDR3 runs from the conserved cysteine through the conserved F or W. Fields, in order: J gene, V gene, D gene, clone size, CDR3 protein, CDR3 DNA. D genes are given only for firm matches. Only part of the rows carry a size: once, few, many, or a class if the clone is expanded.

J gene: TRBJ1-4
V gene: TRBV7-8
D gene: TRBD1
clone size: NA
CDR3 protein: CASSLSGQINEKLFF
CDR3 DNA: TGTGCCAGCAGCTTATCGGGACAGATAAATGAAAAACTGTTTTTT

J gene: TRBJ1-2
V gene: TRBV9
D gene: NA
clone size: NA
CDR3 protein: CASSVGGLGATYGYTF
CDR3 DNA: TGTGCCAGCAGCGTAGGCGGATTGGGGGCAACCTATGGCTACACCTTC

J gene: TRBJ1-1
V gene: TRBV2
D gene: NA
clone size: NA
CDR3 protein: CASSGDTEAFF
CDR3 DNA: TGTGCCAGCAGCGGGGACACTGAAGCTTTCTTT

J gene: TRBJ1-2
V gene: TRBV6-6
D gene: TRBD1
clone size: NA
CDR3 protein: CASSPAGTGGEGYTF
CDR3 DNA: TGTGCCAGCAGTCCCGCGGGGACAGGGGGCGAAGGCTACACCTTC

J gene: TRBJ2-3
V gene: TRBV29-1
D gene: TRBD2
clone size: NA
CDR3 protein: CSVRLAGAATDTQYF
CDR3 DNA: TGCAGCGTTCGACTAGCGGGGGCCGCCACAGATACGCAGTATTTT

J gene: TRBJ1-6
V gene: TRBV3-1/TRBV3-2
D gene: TRBD1
clone size: few
CDR3 protein: CASSQEDRRDNSPLHF
CDR3 DNA: TGTGCCAGCAGCCAAGAGGACAGGCGAGATAATTCACCCCTCCACTTT

J gene: TRBJ1-1
V gene: TRBV11-3
D gene: NA
clone size: NA
CDR3 protein: CASSFTDSGTEAFF
CDR3 DNA: TGTGCCAGCAGTTTCACGGACTCTGGCACTGAAGCTTTCTTT

J gene: TRBJ2-7
V gene: TRBV11-3
D gene: TRBD1
clone size: once
CDR3 protein: CASSPTRTGSYEQYF
CDR3 DNA: TGTGCCAGCAGCCCGACCCGGACAGGATCCTACGAGCAGTACTTC

J gene: TRBJ1-1
V gene: TRBV2
D gene: TRBD1
clone size: NA
CDR3 protein: CASRTGGAGRTEAFF
CDR3 DNA: TGTGCCAGCCGAACAGGGGGCGCGGGGAGAACTGAAGCTTTCTTT

J gene: TRBJ1-2
V gene: TRBV7-9
D gene: NA
clone size: NA
CDR3 protein: CASSMGGYYGYTF
CDR3 DNA: TGTGCCAGCAGCATGGGGGGGTACTATGGCTACACCTTC

J gene: TRBJ2-7
V gene: TRBV9
D gene: TRBD2
clone size: NA
CDR3 protein: CASSLSGGSHEQYF
CDR3 DNA: TGTGCCAGCAGCTTGTCGGGGGGGTCCCACGAGCAGTACTTC

J gene: TRBJ2-5
V gene: TRBV7-8
D gene: TRBD2
clone size: few
CDR3 protein: CASSFPTSGEETQYF
CDR3 DNA: TGTGCCAGCAGCTTTCCGACTAGCGGGGAGGAGACCCAGTACTTC

J gene: TRBJ2-1
V gene: TRBV6-2/TRBV6-3
D gene: TRBD2
clone size: NA
CDR3 protein: CASSTRTSPPKWEQFF
CDR3 DNA: TGTGCCAGCAGTACTCGGACTAGCCCCCCGAAATGGGAGCAGTTCTTC

J gene: TRBJ1-5
V gene: TRBV5-1
D gene: NA
clone size: NA
CDR3 protein: CASSPDSFSNQPQHF
CDR3 DNA: TGCGCCAGCAGCCCGGACTCCTTTAGCAATCAGCCCCAGCATTTT

J gene: TRBJ1-4
V gene: TRBV7-2
D gene: TRBD1
clone size: NA
CDR3 protein: CASSLDRGSATNEKLFF
CDR3 DNA: TGTGCCAGCAGCCTCGACAGGGGATCTGCAACTAATGAAAAACTGTTTTTT

J gene: TRBJ2-3
V gene: TRBV19
D gene: NA
clone size: NA
CDR3 protein: CASSMTASTDTQYF
CDR3 DNA: TGTGCCAGTAGTATGACAGCTAGCACAGATACGCAGTATTTT

J gene: TRBJ1-3
V gene: TRBV6-5
D gene: NA
clone size: once
CDR3 protein: CASSYDSHSGNTIYF
CDR3 DNA: TGTGCCAGCAGTTACGACAGTCACTCTGGAAACACCATATATTTT

J gene: TRBJ1-2
V gene: TRBV7-2
D gene: NA
clone size: NA
CDR3 protein: CASSLVQVDYGYTF
CDR3 DNA: TGTGCCAGCAGCTTAGTACAAGTCGACTATGGCTACACCTTC

J gene: TRBJ1-3
V gene: TRBV27
D gene: TRBD1
clone size: NA
CDR3 protein: CASSPGGPGNTIYF
CDR3 DNA: TGTGCCAGCAGCCCAGGGGGCCCGGGAAACACCATATATTTT

J gene: TRBJ2-1
V gene: TRBV5-4
D gene: TRBD2
clone size: NA
CDR3 protein: CASSWGGVRYNEQFF
CDR3 DNA: TGTGCCAGCAGCTGGGGGGGAGTTAGGTACAATGAGCAGTTCTTC

J gene: TRBJ2-7
V gene: TRBV27
D gene: TRBD1
clone size: once
CDR3 protein: CASSTPTGGRYEQYF
CDR3 DNA: TGTGCCAGCAGTACGCCCACAGGGGGTAGGTACGAGCAGTACTTC

J gene: TRBJ1-6
V gene: TRBV18
D gene: TRBD1
clone size: NA
CDR3 protein: CASSPLSGTGGRSPLHF
CDR3 DNA: TGTGCCAGCTCACCGCTCTCCGGGACAGGGGGTCGATCACCCCTCCACTTT

J gene: TRBJ2-7
V gene: TRBV6-5
D gene: NA
clone size: NA
CDR3 protein: CASSYSMTATYEQYF
CDR3 DNA: TGTGCCAGCAGTTACTCGATGACAGCTACCTACGAGCAGTACTTC

J gene: TRBJ1-5
V gene: TRBV4-1
D gene: NA
clone size: NA
CDR3 protein: CASSQPRGRSHQPQHF
CDR3 DNA: TGCGCCAGCAGCCAACCTAGGGGAAGGTCCCATCAGCCCCAGCATTTT

J gene: TRBJ1-5
V gene: TRBV19
D gene: NA
clone size: NA
CDR3 protein: CASSIRTNGNQPQHF
CDR3 DNA: TGTGCCAGTAGTATCCGGACAAATGGCAATCAGCCCCAGCATTTT

J gene: TRBJ1-6
V gene: TRBV4-1
D gene: NA
clone size: NA
CDR3 protein: CASSQVRGSNSPLHF
CDR3 DNA: TGCGCCAGCAGCCAAGTTCGGGGTTCTAATTCACCCCTCCACTTT

J gene: TRBJ2-7
V gene: TRBV5-1
D gene: TRBD1
clone size: NA
CDR3 protein: CASKTGTGTYEQYF
CDR3 DNA: TGCGCCAGTAAAACCGGGACAGGAACCTACGAGCAGTACTTC

J gene: TRBJ2-1
V gene: TRBV4-2
D gene: TRBD1
clone size: NA
CDR3 protein: CASSQDTGGSYNEQFF
CDR3 DNA: TGTGCCAGCAGCCAAGACACAGGGGGCAGCTACAATGAGCAGTTCTTC

J gene: TRBJ2-2
V gene: TRBV7-2
D gene: TRBD1
clone size: NA
CDR3 protein: CASSLVTGVTGELFF
CDR3 DNA: TGTGCCAGCAGCTTAGTGACAGGGGTGACCGGGGAGCTGTTTTTT

J gene: TRBJ2-5
V gene: TRBV4-1
D gene: TRBD2
clone size: NA
CDR3 protein: CASSRSGLEQETQYF
CDR3 DNA: TGCGCCAGCAGCCGATCCGGACTAGAACAAGAGACCCAGTACTTC

J gene: TRBJ2-4
V gene: TRBV28
D gene: NA
clone size: few
CDR3 protein: CASRPGVAKNIQYF
CDR3 DNA: TGTGCCAGCAGGCCCGGGGTGGCCAAAAACATTCAGTACTTC

J gene: TRBJ2-1
V gene: TRBV5-1
D gene: TRBD1
clone size: NA
CDR3 protein: CASSLTAGGPYNEQFF
CDR3 DNA: TGCGCCAGCAGCTTGACGGCAGGGGGCCCCTACAATGAGCAGTTCTTC

J gene: TRBJ2-2
V gene: TRBV20-1
D gene: NA
clone size: NA
CDR3 protein: CSASRPSGRNTGELFF
CDR3 DNA: TGCAGTGCTAGTAGACCCTCCGGGAGAAACACCGGGGAGCTGTTTTTT

J gene: TRBJ2-1
V gene: TRBV5-1
D gene: NA
clone size: NA
CDR3 protein: CASSGPPSYNEQFF
CDR3 DNA: TGCGCCAGCAGCGGCCCTCCCTCCTACAATGAGCAGTTCTTC